This entry lists 28 T cell receptor beta chains sequenced from one sample in a study of shared clonotypes between healthy human individuals. The data were produced by immunoSEQ multiplex PCR, yet TCRdb's version contains in-frame clones alone and is incomplete. The top ten hold roughly 1.7% of the sample, which has around 1.9 million clones, about 93% seen once. Naive CD8 populations comprised CD45RO-negative cells positively selected for CCR7, excluding terminally differentiated effector memory CD45RA+ cells. Sample: naive CD8+ T cells from PBMCs. The source is a man aged 18-30 years in good health. Some clones in this sample may be carry-over from other donors' samples.

This rearrangement joins TRBV7-9 to TRBJ1-1, with D possibly matching TRBD1 (5 bases). There are 14 residues in the CDR3. Germline V gene sequence: CDR1 SEHNR, CDR2 FQNEAQ (reference sequence). V lost 4 bases and J lost 0, with 9 bases in between. CDR3 residues: CASSSTVMNTEAFF. CDR3 DNA: TGTGCCAGCAGCTCGACAGTCATGAACACTGAAGCTTTCTTT.

The CDR3 sequence is CASSLARRETQYF. CDR3 bases: TGTGCCAGCAGCTTAGCCAGGAGAGAGACCCAGTACTTC. This chain links TRBV7-6 with TRBJ2-5; D unresolved. This CDR3 is 13 amino acids long. Per the germline V gene, CDR1 is SGHVS and CDR2 is FNYEAQ. V shed 0 bases and J shed 4 bases, with 6 bases lying between them.

The genes are TRBV2 and TRBJ1-2; TRBD1 might be the D (5 bases). V lost 8 bases to trimming and J lost 4 bases, with 14 bases between them. The germline V gene has CDR1 SNHLY and CDR2 FYNNEI. This CDR3 contains 13 residues. The CDR3 loop reads CASRRQIPYGYTF. In nucleotides, the CDR3 is TGTGCCAGCCGCCGACAGATCCCCTATGGCTACACCTTC.

This clone was seen a single time. The gene calls are TRBV6-4 and TRBJ1-1; 7 bases match TRBD1. CDR1 and CDR2 from the germline V gene are MRHNA and SNTAGT. The CDR3 is made up of 16 amino acids. Trimming removed 5 bases from V and 1 base from J; junction bases left unmatched: 10. CDR3 DNA: TGTGCCAGCAGTCACTTAGGGAACAGGGGGAACACTGAAGCTTTCTTT. The encoded protein is CASSHLGNRGNTEAFF.

The V and J genes are TRBV2 and TRBJ2-2, with D possibly being TRBD1 (6 bases). Per the germline V gene, CDR1 is SNHLY and CDR2 is FYNNEI. Trimming cost V 10 bases and J 5 bases, with 14 bases left between them. CDR3 length: 13 amino acids. CDR3 sequence: CATNGGVTGELFF. CDR3 bases: TGTGCCACTAATGGGGGCGTGACCGGGGAGCTGTTTTTT.

V gene TRBV7-7 combines with J gene TRBJ2-7; D gene uncertain. This CDR3 spans 13 amino acids. V gave up 1 base and J gave up 6 bases, with 10 bases separating them. Germline V gives CDR1 SSHAT, CDR2 FNYEAQ (reference sequence). DNA for the CDR3: TGTGCCAGCAGCTTAGATCGAGCCGCCGAGCAGTACTTC. The encoded protein is CASSLDRAAEQYF.

This chain uses TRBV19 with TRBJ2-1, with no clear D. Germline V CDR1 and CDR2: LNHDA, SQIVND (reference sequence). V was cut by 6 bases and J by 4 bases, with 16 bases left in between. The length of the CDR3 is 15 residues. The CDR3 bases are TGTGCCAGTAGCCCCCCCCTGTACACTTACAATGAGCAGTTCTTC. Its translation: CASSPPLYTYNEQFF.

This rearrangement joins TRBV28 to TRBJ2-7, with D possibly TRBD1 on 7 matching bases. The CDR3 sequence is 13 residues long. In germline, CDR1 is MDHEN, CDR2 SYDVKM. V was clipped by 5 bases and J by 5 bases, with 13 bases between them. The CDR3 loop reads CASSPTGRHEQYF. In nucleotides, the CDR3 is TGTGCCAGCAGTCCGACAGGGAGGCACGAGCAGTACTTC.

The chain employs TRBV5-8 and TRBJ1-5; D is perhaps TRBD1 (5 bases). Germline V gives CDR1 SGHTS, CDR2 YDEGEE. Trimming left V 2 bases short and J 7 bases short, with 13 bases between. The CDR3 has 14 residues. The CDR3: CASSLGSGTQPQHF. The CDR3 DNA follows: TGTGCCAGCAGCTTAGGATCAGGGACCCAGCCCCAGCATTTT.

The gene calls are TRBV6-1 and TRBJ1-4, with TRBD1 matching over 9 bases. The J segment lost 14 bases and the V segment lost 7 bases, leaving 11 bases of the junction unmatched. The germline gives CDR1 MNHNS, CDR2 SASEGT. The CDR3 totals 13 residues. The CDR3 region has the DNA TGTGCCAGCATCGGACAGGGGTTAAGACAGCTGTTTTTT. It yields the protein CASIGQGLRQLFF.

The chain recombines TRBV2 with TRBJ2-3; D is ambiguous. This CDR3 contains 13 residues. Germline V CDR1 and CDR2: SNHLY, FYNNEI. Trimming stripped 7 bases from V and 4 bases from J, with 12 bases between. The CDR3 DNA is TGTGCCAGCAAACCGCCCGTCCCAGATACGCAGTATTTT. It codes for CASKPPVPDTQYF.

The rearrangement links TRBV5-4 to TRBJ2-1; no definite D call. The germline V and J ends were trimmed by 4 bases and 6 bases, with 8 bases remaining between them. CDR3 size: 12 residues. Per the germline V gene, CDR1 is SGHNT and CDR2 is YYREEE (reference sequence). CDR3: CASSVSLNEQFF. The CDR3 DNA is TGTGCCAGCAGCGTCAGCCTCAATGAGCAGTTCTTC.

To note about this clone: Other DNA sequences in the sample encode the same CDR3. J is TRBJ2-7 and V is TRBV27; D unresolved. Germline CDR1 and CDR2: MNHEY and SMNVEV (reference sequence). V lost 5 bases to trimming and J lost 2 bases, with 10 bases between them. The CDR3 has 13 residues. Here the CDR3 DNA reads TGTGCCAGCAGTGCCCTGCGGACCTACGAGCAGTACTTC. As protein: CASSALRTYEQYF.

V is TRBV9 and J is TRBJ2-7; D not certain. This CDR3 region has 16 residues. The V gene lost 4 bases and the J gene lost 3 bases, with 20 bases spanning the gap. Per germline, CDR1 SGDLS and CDR2 YYNGEE. The CDR3 region is CASSPSRDSHDYEQYF. The CDR3 DNA reads TGTGCCAGCAGCCCCTCGCGCGATTCCCATGACTACGAGCAGTACTTC.

V and J are TRBV12-5 and TRBJ1-1; D possibly corresponds to TRBD1 (5 bases). The ends were cut back, 3 bases at V and 3 bases at J, with 5 bases in the middle. Germline values: CDR1 LGHNT, CDR2 FRNRAP. The CDR3 totals 12 residues. The CDR3 DNA is TGTGCTAGTGGTTTAGGGGACACTGAAGCTTTCTTT. Translating it yields CASGLGDTEAFF. The full variable domain, in which reference TRBV12-5 and TRBJ1-1 provide the parts outside the CDR3, is DARVTQTPRHKVTEMGQEVTMRCQPILGHNTVFWYRQTMMQGLELLAYFRNRAPLDDSGMPKDRFSAEMPDATLATLKIQPSEPRDSAVYFCASGLGDTEAFFGQGTRLTVV.

In regard to this clone: The sample has other DNA sequences that encode this CDR3 too. The chain is built from TRBV4-1 and TRBJ1-4; D not resolved. The CDR3 is 15 amino acids. Trimming left V 1 base short and J 2 bases short, with 8 bases between. Germline V CDR1 and CDR2: MGHRA, YSYEKL. CDR3 coding DNA: TGCGCCAGCAGCCAAGGACCTGGTACTAATGAAAAACTGTTTTTT. Residues: CASSQGPGTNEKLFF.

Remarks on this clone: Other nucleotide sequences from this sample produce the same CDR3. The chain is built from TRBV9 and TRBJ1-2; D gene unclear. Deletions cut 0 bases from V and 0 bases from J, with 6 bases between. CDR3 size: 14 residues. Looked up from germline, CDR1 is SGDLS and CDR2 is YYNGEE. CDR3 coding DNA: TGTGCCAGCAGCGTAGACGGCACTAACTATGGCTACACCTTC. It translates to CASSVDGTNYGYTF.

The rearrangement uses TRBV4-1 and TRBJ2-7, with a tentative D call TRBD2 (5 bases). CDR1 MGHRA and CDR2 YSYEKL come from the germline V gene. This CDR3 has 17 residues. With 4 bases removed from V and 3 bases from J, the gap between germline ends came to 22 bases. The DNA for the CDR3 is TGCGCCAGCAGCCTTTCCGACGGCTCCGAAAGCGGCTACGAGCAGTACTTC. Residues: CASSLSDGSESGYEQYF.

This clone was picked up one time. This sequence joins TRBV9 and TRBJ1-3; a possible D gene is TRBD1 (6 bases). CDR1 is SGDLS and CDR2 is YYNGEE in the germline V gene. CDR3 length equals 14 residues. Trimming stripped 4 bases from V and 3 bases from J, with 11 bases between. The chain's CDR3 is CASSKTGLGNTIYF. The DNA of the CDR3 is TGTGCCAGCAGCAAAACAGGGCTTGGAAACACCATATATTTT.

This chain connects TRBV11-1 to TRBJ2-7; 11 nucleotides agree with TRBD2. Trimming took 6 bases from V and 4 from J; bases not matched to a gene: 17. This CDR3 is built from 18 residues. The V gene's germline CDR1 is SGHAT and CDR2 FQDESV (reference sequence). CDR3 DNA sequence: TGTGCCAGCAGTCATGAACCCGGACTAGCGGGTCCGGGGTACGAGCAGTACTTC. Translation gives CASSHEPGLAGPGYEQYF.

The CDR3 loop is CASSQVDQLSGSADNEQFF. The CDR3, as DNA: TGCGCCAGCAGCCAAGTAGACCAGCTTAGCGGGAGCGCGGACAATGAGCAGTTCTTC. The chain is built from TRBV4-1 and TRBJ2-1; 9 nucleotides agree with TRBD2. V lost 1 base to trimming and J lost 5 bases; unmatched junction nucleotides: 15. There are 19 residues in the CDR3. CDR1 and CDR2 from the germline V gene are MGHRA and YSYEKL.

This chain uses TRBV5-1 with TRBJ2-5; TRBD2 is a possible D gene (5 bases). The J call may be wrong; the DNA end is better matched by TRBJ2-7. The length of the CDR3 is 13 residues. Per germline, CDR1 SGHRS and CDR2 YFSETQ. The chain's CDR3 is CASSWGVSYEQYF. The CDR3 DNA is TGCGCCAGCAGCTGGGGAGTAAGCTACGAGCAGTACTTC.

The chain recombines TRBV28 with TRBJ2-2, with D unclear. From germline, CDR1 is MDHEN and CDR2 SYDVKM. Trimming took off 2 bases at V and 5 bases at J, with 6 bases between the two ends. The CDR3 length is 13 residues. The CDR3 DNA follows: TGTGCCAGCAGTTTACACTGGACCGGGGAGCTGTTTTTT. Residues: CASSLHWTGELFF. The full variable domain, in which reference TRBV28 and TRBJ2-2 provide the parts outside the CDR3, is DVKVTQSSRYLVKRTGEKVFLECVQDMDHENMFWYRQDPGLGLRLIYFSYDVKMKEKGDIPEGYSVSREKKERFSLILESASTNQTSMYLCASSLHWTGELFFGEGSRLTVL.

The genes are TRBV1 and TRBJ1-2. TRBV1 is a pseudogene segment. The CDR3 has 16 amino acids. Here the CDR3 reads CTSSQLLDRSGYGYTF. DNA of the CDR3: TGCACCAGCAGCCAACTCTTGGACCGGTCGGGCTATGGCTACACCTTC.

This clone was detected only a few times. This chain connects TRBV9 to TRBJ2-1; tentatively, D is TRBD2 (5 bases). V dropped 3 bases and J dropped 12 bases, with 10 bases sitting between them. Germline lookup yields CDR1 SGDLS and CDR2 YYNGEE. The CDR3 loop spans 11 amino acids. The CDR3 loop reads CASSGLTGQFF. The CDR3 region has the DNA TGTGCCAGCAGCGGACTAACTGGGCAGTTCTTC. The full variable domain, its missing parts supplied by reference TRBV9 and TRBJ2-1, is DSGVTQTPKHLITATGQRVTLRCSPRSGDLSVYWYQQSLDQGLQFLIQYYNGEERAKGNILERFSAQQFPDLHSELNLSSLELGDSALYFCASSGLTGQFFGPGTRLTVL.

CDR3 in DNA: TGTGCCACCAGTACAGGGGACTCACCTTACAATGAGCAGTTCTTC. Protein: CATSTGDSPYNEQFF. J is TRBJ2-1 and V is TRBV15; D is perhaps TRBD1 (7 bases). Germline CDR1 reads LNHNV; CDR2 reads YYDKDF (reference sequence). The CDR3 loop spans 15 amino acids. V lost 6 bases to trimming and J lost 4 bases, with 16 bases between them.

V gene TRBV21-1 combines with J gene TRBJ2-7. TRBV21-1 is termed a pseudogene. The CDR3 is made up of 12 amino acids. The chain's CDR3 is CASSRNSYEQYF. CDR3 in DNA: TGTGCCAGCAGCAGGAATTCCTACGAGCAGTACTTC.

The J gene is TRBJ2-7, the V gene TRBV7-9; D perhaps matches TRBD2 (6 bases). There are 14 residues in the CDR3. CDR1 is SEHNR, CDR2 FQNEAQ, per germline (reference sequence). Trimming shortened V by 5 bases and J by 0 bases, and 11 bases separated the two germline ends. The CDR3 loop reads CASSGGLSSYEQYF. The CDR3 DNA reads TGTGCCAGCAGCGGGGGACTGAGCTCCTACGAGCAGTACTTC.